The 26 T cell receptor beta chains listed next were all sequenced from one sample in a study of blood T cell repertoires in COVID-19. The method was immunoSEQ multiplex PCR; TCRdb's version includes in-frame clones alone and lacks a portion of them. The profile shows approximately 200,000 clones, roughly 81% of them singletons. Sequencing was performed on peripheral blood. These receptor sequences come from a man aged 35-49 years with acute or convalescent COVID-19.

V and J are TRBV12-3 or TRBV12-4 and TRBJ2-2, with D tentatively TRBD2 (5 bases). The length of the CDR3 is 13 residues. Trimming pared 7 bases from V and 4 bases from J, leaving 10 bases between. The CDR3 reads CASKAVITGELFF. The CDR3 DNA is TGTGCCAGCAAAGCGGTCATCACCGGGGAGCTGTTTTTT.

The chain links TRBV5-6 to TRBJ1-1, with TRBD1 identical over 9 bases. The CDR3 contains 14 residues. J was trimmed by 8 bases and V by 4 bases; bases with no gene match: 9. Germline V CDR1 and CDR2: SGHDT, YYEEEE. CDR3 sequence reads: CASSTGQGRIEAFF. The CDR3, as DNA: TGTGCCAGCAGCACCGGACAGGGGAGAATAGAAGCTTTCTTT.

This chain uses TRBV21-1 with TRBJ2-5; TRBD2, as called in the table, went unchecked against the DNA. TRBV21-1 is a documented pseudogene. The CDR3 has 16 residues. The CDR3 loop reads CASSKVSVGGGKTQYF. The CDR3 DNA sequence: TGTGCCAGCAGCAAAGTCTCCGTCGGAGGAGGTAAGACCCAGTACTTC.

The V call is TRBV25-1, the J call TRBJ1-2; D is perhaps TRBD1 (6 bases). This CDR3 has 14 amino acids. With 1 base removed from V and 3 bases from J, the gap between germline ends came to 9 bases. CDR1 MGHDK and CDR2 SYGVNS come from the germline V gene. DNA of the CDR3: TGTGCCAGCAGTGAATCGGGGGGCCACTATGGCTACACCTTC. This translates into CASSESGGHYGYTF.

The rearrangement uses TRBV24-1 and TRBJ2-3; 12 nucleotides match TRBD2. This CDR3 is 18 amino acids long. Germline CDR1 reads KGHDR; CDR2 reads SFDVKD. V trimming: 4 bases; J trimming: 5 bases; junction bases outside the gene matches: 12. The CDR3 sequence: CATSDPRETSGGGDTQYF. The CDR3 region has the DNA TGTGCCACCAGTGACCCCAGGGAGACTAGCGGGGGAGGAGATACGCAGTATTTT.

This clone appeared a single time. The V call is TRBV6-1, the J call TRBJ1-5; D is perhaps TRBD1 (6 bases). The CDR3 is 16 amino acids. V gave up 2 bases and J gave up 0 bases, with 11 bases separating them. CDR1 and CDR2 from the germline V gene are MNHNS and SASEGT. The CDR3 nucleotides are TGTGCCAGCAGTGAAAGACAGGACAATAGCAATCAGCCCCAGCATTTT. Encoded protein: CASSERQDNSNQPQHF.

The chain links TRBV6-5 to TRBJ1-5; D is ambiguous. Trimming removed 4 bases at V and 1 base at J, with 11 bases between. CDR3 length: 15 amino acids. Germline CDR1 is MNHEY and CDR2 is SVGAGI. The CDR3 spells CASSSTTESNQPQHF. The DNA of the CDR3 is TGTGCCAGCAGTTCCACCACAGAAAGCAATCAGCCCCAGCATTTT.

The chain is built from TRBV5-4 and TRBJ1-1; D is unclear. The CDR3 runs to 14 residues. Germline V gene data show CDR1 as SGHNT and CDR2 as YYREEE (reference sequence). V gave up 1 base and J gave up 8 bases, with 15 bases separating them. For the CDR3, the DNA is TGTGCCAGCAGCTTGTTGAGGGAGTCCCCAGAAGCTTTCTTT. It specifies CASSLLRESPEAFF. Full variable domain (missing parts from reference TRBV5-4 and TRBJ1-1): ETGVTQSPTHLIKTRGQQVTLRCSSQSGHNTVSWYQQALGQGPQFIFQYYREEENGRGNFPPRFSGLQFPNYSSELNVNALELDDSALYLCASSLLRESPEAFFGQGTRLTVV.

The genes are TRBV28 and TRBJ1-5; tentative D call: TRBD1 (5 bases). The CDR3 sequence is 13 residues long. The germline CDR1 and CDR2 sequences are MDHEN and SYDVKM. Trimming pared 7 bases from V and 0 bases from J, leaving 7 bases between. Here the CDR3 reads CASKTDSNQPQHF. In nucleotides, the CDR3 is TGTGCCAGCAAGACAGATAGCAATCAGCCCCAGCATTTT.

The genes are TRBV3-1 (or the pseudogene TRBV3-2) and TRBJ1-1, with 8 bases that match TRBD1. Looked up from germline, CDR1 is LGHDT and CDR2 is YNNKEL (reference sequence). The length of the CDR3 is 14 residues. Trimming took 2 bases from V and 3 from J; bases not matched to a gene: 2. CDR3 in amino acids: CASSQTTGDTEAFF. The CDR3 DNA reads TGTGCCAGCAGCCAAACGACAGGGGACACTGAAGCTTTCTTT.

V usage is TRBV12-5 and J usage is TRBJ1-2, with TRBD1 as a possible D gene (5 bases). V shed 0 bases and J shed 8 bases, with 25 bases lying between them. Germline V lookup: CDR1 LGHNT, CDR2 FRNRAP. CDR3 size: 18 residues. For the CDR3, the DNA is TGTGCTAGTGGTTTGGTTCTCCTAGGCGGGGGGTATAGTGGCGGCTACACCTTC. Encoded protein: CASGLVLLGGGYSGGYTF.

The chain employs TRBV2 and TRBJ2-4; 9 bases are shared with TRBD1. Germline V CDR1 and CDR2: SNHLY, FYNNEI. This CDR3 is built from 13 residues. J was trimmed by 8 bases and V by 6 bases; bases with no gene match: 5. The CDR3 sequence is CASRGQGGDIQYF. The CDR3 nucleotides are TGTGCCAGCAGGGGACAGGGTGGGGACATTCAGTACTTC.

V and J are TRBV14 and TRBJ1-6; D might be TRBD1 (6 bases). CDR3 size: 15 residues. From germline, CDR1 is SGHDN and CDR2 FVKESK. V gave up 1 base and J gave up 7 bases, with 11 bases separating them. CDR3 in amino acids: CASSQATGRNSPLHF. CDR3 bases: TGTGCCAGCAGCCAAGCTACAGGGCGAAATTCACCCCTCCACTTT.

The chain carries TRBV10-3 and TRBJ2-2, with D perhaps TRBD2 (5 bases). Trimming shortened V by 0 bases and J by 0 bases, and 11 bases separated the two germline ends. The CDR3 is 17 residues long. Germline loops: CDR1 ENHRY, CDR2 SYGVKD. The CDR3 sequence is CAISESGLASNTGELFF. CDR3 nucleotides: TGTGCCATCAGTGAGTCTGGCCTAGCTTCGAACACCGGGGAGCTGTTTTTT.

The rearrangement links TRBV3-1 (or the pseudogene TRBV3-2) to TRBJ1-5; D gene unclear. V was cut by 1 base and J by 5 bases, with 6 bases left in between. The length of the CDR3 is 13 residues. The germline V gene has CDR1 LGHDT and CDR2 YNNKEL (reference sequence). This CDR3 is CASSQGLDQPQHF. The CDR3 DNA sequence: TGTGCCAGCAGCCAAGGGTTAGATCAGCCCCAGCATTTT.

This chain uses TRBV29-1 with TRBJ1-1; TRBD1 matches at 7 bases. The CDR3 spans 14 residues. Looked up from germline, CDR1 is SQVTM and CDR2 is ANQGSEA. V gave up 6 bases and J gave up 0 bases; unmatched junction bases: 7. The CDR3 loop reads CSVAGQNMNTEAFF. CDR3 in DNA: TGCAGCGTGGCGGGACAGAACATGAACACTGAAGCTTTCTTT.

This clone turned up a few times. This chain connects TRBV7-8 to TRBJ1-6; 8 bases are a match to TRBD1. The ends lost 4 bases at V and 4 bases at J; junction bases unmatched: 9. CDR3 length: 17 residues. Germline V gene lookup returns CDR1 SGHVS and CDR2 FQNEAQ. The CDR3 nucleotides read TGTGCCAGCAGCTCCGGGTACAGGGGGAGATATAATTCACCCCTCCACTTT. Translated: CASSSGYRGRYNSPLHF.

The chain combines TRBV7-6 with TRBJ2-1; D perhaps matches TRBD2 (6 bases). CDR3 length: 16 residues. The germline V gene has CDR1 SGHVS and CDR2 FNYEAQ. V was shortened by 5 bases and J by 10 bases, with 24 bases between the two germline ends. CDR3 in amino acids: CASSPSLEGTFPEQFF. In nucleotides, the CDR3 is TGTGCCAGCAGCCCCTCTTTGGAGGGCACCTTCCCCGAGCAGTTCTTC.

V and J are TRBV14 and TRBJ2-7; D is unresolved. This CDR3 has 15 amino acids. The germline V gene has CDR1 SGHDN and CDR2 FVKESK. Trimming stripped 0 bases from V and 1 base from J, with 10 bases between. The CDR3 region is CASSQDTAVSYEQYF. For the CDR3, the DNA is TGTGCCAGCAGCCAAGACACAGCAGTTTCCTACGAGCAGTACTTC.

CDR3 amino acids: CASSTRVAGELFF. As DNA, the CDR3 is TGTGCCAGCAGTACGAGGGTTGCCGGGGAGCTGTTTTTT. The J gene is TRBJ2-2, the V gene TRBV7-6; maybe TRBD2 (5 bases). Germline CDR1 SGHVS, CDR2 FNYEAQ. This CDR3 region has 13 residues. Trimming stripped 6 bases from V and 6 bases from J, with 11 bases between.

V is TRBV6-5 and J is TRBJ1-2, with TRBD1 identical over 7 bases. The V segment lost 6 bases and the J segment 5 bases; nucleotides outside the gene matches: 9. The CDR3 has 14 amino acids. The germline gives CDR1 MNHEY, CDR2 SVGAGI. CDR3 region: CASRGNRGGYGYTF. CDR3 nucleotides: TGTGCCAGCAGGGGGAACAGGGGTGGATATGGCTACACCTTC.

This clone came up once. The chain employs TRBV5-5 and TRBJ2-7; tentatively, D is TRBD2 (6 bases). The CDR3 loop spans 12 amino acids. The V end lost 5 bases, the J end lost 3 bases, and 9 bases lay between the germline ends. Germline V lookup: CDR1 SGHKS, CDR2 YYEKEE (reference sequence). The CDR3: CASSLGGYEQYF. The CDR3, as DNA: TGTGCCAGCAGTCTGGGGGGCTACGAGCAGTACTTC.

The V call is TRBV30, the J call TRBJ1-2; unclear D gene. The V gene's germline CDR1 is GTSNPN and CDR2 SVGIG (reference sequence). The CDR3 length is 10 residues. The V and J ends lost 5 bases and 8 bases respectively, with 9 bases between them. The CDR3 nucleotides read TGTGCCTGGGCGCACCGGGGCTACACCTTC. Its translation is CAWAHRGYTF.

The J gene is TRBJ1-1, the V gene TRBV19; the match to TRBD1 covers 8 bases. The junction had 6 bases not matched to a gene; V was cut back by 6 bases and J by 3 bases. In germline, CDR1 is LNHDA, CDR2 SQIVND (reference sequence). The CDR3 contains 14 residues. CDR3 region: CASRTDRGDTEAFF. As DNA, the CDR3 is TGTGCCAGTAGGACCGACAGGGGCGACACTGAAGCTTTCTTT.

This chain joins TRBV7-2 and TRBJ2-5, with TRBD1 matching over 9 bases. In germline, CDR1 is SGHTA, CDR2 FQGNSA. The CDR3 covers 15 residues. With 5 bases clipped from V and 1 base from J, the junction kept 5 bases outside the gene matches. The CDR3 DNA reads TGTGCCAGCAGCCCCGGACAGGGGCCCCAAGAGACCCAGTACTTC. This encodes CASSPGQGPQETQYF.

Details on this clone: One junction end does not reproduce the germline sequence, and a read error may be involved. The chain joins TRBV6-5 to TRBJ1-5; maybe TRBD1 (6 bases). Germline V gene data show CDR1 as MNHEY and CDR2 as SVGAGI. The CDR3 loop spans 15 amino acids. The CDR3 nucleotides read TGTGCCAGCAGAACGAACAGGGCTAGCTATCAGCCCCAGCATTTT. Translated, it gives CASRTNRASYQPQHF.